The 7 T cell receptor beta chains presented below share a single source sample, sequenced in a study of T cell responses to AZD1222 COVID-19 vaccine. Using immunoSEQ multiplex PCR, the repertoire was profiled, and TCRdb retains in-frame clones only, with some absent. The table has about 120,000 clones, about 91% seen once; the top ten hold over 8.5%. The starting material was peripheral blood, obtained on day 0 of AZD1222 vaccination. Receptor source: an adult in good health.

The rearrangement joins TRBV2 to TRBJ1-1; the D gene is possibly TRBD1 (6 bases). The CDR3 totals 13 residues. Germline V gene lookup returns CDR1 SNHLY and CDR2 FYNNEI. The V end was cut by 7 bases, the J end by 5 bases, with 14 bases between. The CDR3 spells CASKTTGPTEAFF. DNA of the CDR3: TGTGCCAGCAAGACCACAGGGCCTACTGAAGCTTTCTTT.

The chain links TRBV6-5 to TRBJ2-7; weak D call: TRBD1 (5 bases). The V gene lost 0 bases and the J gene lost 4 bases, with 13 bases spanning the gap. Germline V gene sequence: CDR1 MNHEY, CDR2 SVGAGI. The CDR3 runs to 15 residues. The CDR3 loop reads CASSYSILDSYEQYF. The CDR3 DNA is TGTGCCAGCAGTTACTCCATCCTCGACAGTTACGAGCAGTACTTC.

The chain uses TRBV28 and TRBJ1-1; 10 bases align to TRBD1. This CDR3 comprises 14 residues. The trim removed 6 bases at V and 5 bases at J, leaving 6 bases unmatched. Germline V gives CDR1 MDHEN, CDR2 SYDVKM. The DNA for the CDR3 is TGTGCCAGCAGGCTCGGGACAGGGGTTACTGAAGCTTTCTTT. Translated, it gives CASRLGTGVTEAFF. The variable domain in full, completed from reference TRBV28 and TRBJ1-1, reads DVKVTQSSRYLVKRTGEKVFLECVQDMDHENMFWYRQDPGLGLRLIYFSYDVKMKEKGDIPEGYSVSREKKERFSLILESASTNQTSMYLCASRLGTGVTEAFFGQGTRLTVV.

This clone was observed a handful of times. The chain's CDR3 is CASSLVEKRASYEQYF. Written as DNA, the CDR3 is TGTGCCAGCAGCTTAGTCGAGAAGAGGGCCTCCTACGAGCAGTACTTC. The rearrangement links TRBV7-9 to TRBJ2-7, with D possibly matching TRBD2 (5 bases). Trimming left V 1 base short and J 0 bases short, with 13 bases between. The CDR3 extends over 16 amino acids. CDR1 and CDR2 (germline): SEHNR, FQNEAQ (reference sequence).

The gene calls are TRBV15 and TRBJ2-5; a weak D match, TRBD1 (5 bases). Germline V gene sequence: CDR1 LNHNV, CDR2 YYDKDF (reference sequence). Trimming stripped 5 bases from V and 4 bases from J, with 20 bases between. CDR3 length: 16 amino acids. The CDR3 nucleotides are TGTGCCACCAGCGCAAGGCCCATAATTAGGGGAGAGACCCAGTACTTC. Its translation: CATSARPIIRGETQYF.

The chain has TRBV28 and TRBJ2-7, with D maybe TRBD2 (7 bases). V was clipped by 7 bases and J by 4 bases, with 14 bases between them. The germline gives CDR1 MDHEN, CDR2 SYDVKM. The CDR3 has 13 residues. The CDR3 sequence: CASKWGGLYEQYF. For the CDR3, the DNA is TGTGCCAGCAAGTGGGGGGGCCTGTACGAGCAGTACTTC.

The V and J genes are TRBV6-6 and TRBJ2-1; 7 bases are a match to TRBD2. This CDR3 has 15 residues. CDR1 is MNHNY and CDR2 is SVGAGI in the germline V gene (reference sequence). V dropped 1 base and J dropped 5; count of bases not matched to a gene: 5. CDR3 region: CASSYWTRGHNEQFF. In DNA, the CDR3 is TGTGCCAGCAGTTACTGGACTAGAGGTCACAATGAGCAGTTCTTC.